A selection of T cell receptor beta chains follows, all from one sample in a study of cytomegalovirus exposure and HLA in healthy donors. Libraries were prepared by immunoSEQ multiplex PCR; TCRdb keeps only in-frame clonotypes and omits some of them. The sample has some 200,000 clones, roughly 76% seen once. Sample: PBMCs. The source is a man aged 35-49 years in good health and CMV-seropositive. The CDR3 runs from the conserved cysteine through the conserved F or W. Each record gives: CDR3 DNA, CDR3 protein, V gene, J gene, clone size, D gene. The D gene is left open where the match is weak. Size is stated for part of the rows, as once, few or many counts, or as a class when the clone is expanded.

TGTGCCAGCAGTTACTCGGGGGGGCGAGTGAACACTGAAGCTTTCTTT	CASSYSGGRVNTEAFF	TRBV6-5	TRBJ1-1	.	.
TGTGCCAGCAGCCAAGTTGTCCGGGGGATCTCCTACGAGCAGTACTTC	CASSQVVRGISYEQYF	TRBV4-2	TRBJ2-7	.	.
TGCGCCAGCAGCCTCTGGACTGGCTCTGGAAACACCATATATTTT	CASSLWTGSGNTIYF	TRBV4-3	TRBJ1-3	.	.
TGTGCCAGCAGTTTCTTAAGCTCAGGGCGATCCTACGAGCAGTACTTC	CASSFLSSGRSYEQYF	TRBV27	TRBJ2-7	.	.
TGTGCCAGCAGCCAATCGAGAACCGGGGAGCTGTTTTTT	CASSQSRTGELFF	TRBV14	TRBJ2-2	.	.
TGTGCCACCAGCAGAGATTACACCCAGCGGGACTATGGCTACACCTTC	CATSRDYTQRDYGYTF	TRBV15	TRBJ1-2	.	.
TGTGCCAGCAGCGTAGGAACTAGCGGGGGACCAACCTACGAGGAGCAGTACTTC	CASSVGTSGGPTYEEQYF	TRBV9	TRBJ2-7	few	TRBD2
TGTGCCAGCGTAGCGGCCCCTCTTTACGAGCAGTACTTC	CASVAAPLYEQYF	TRBV7-9	TRBJ2-7	.	.
TGCGCCAGCAGCTTGGATGCAGCGGGGGGGTCCGAGACCCAGTACTTC	CASSLDAAGGSETQYF	TRBV5-1	TRBJ2-5	.	TRBD2
TGTGCCAGCACGGGACAGGGGGCGGGTGAGCAGTACTTC	CASTGQGAGEQYF	TRBV2	TRBJ2-7	.	TRBD1
TGTGCCAGCAGCCGGGAGACTAGCGCAAAGACCCAGTACTTC	CASSRETSAKTQYF	TRBV6-5	TRBJ2-5	.	TRBD2
TGTGCCAGCAGCTTACTATTCGGGAACACCGGGGAGCTGTTTTTT	CASSLLFGNTGELFF	TRBV7-2	TRBJ2-2	medium-sized	.
TGCGCCAGCAGCGAAGGGGTTAGCAATCAGCCCCAGCATTTT	CASSEGVSNQPQHF	TRBV5-1	TRBJ1-5	once	.
TGTGCCAGCAGCTTCGTCGGGTTGGAGAACACCGGGGAGCTGTTTTTT	CASSFVGLENTGELFF	TRBV7-9	TRBJ2-2	.	.
TGTGCCAGCAGTTACTCACTTAGTGAAAAACTGTTTTTT	CASSYSLSEKLFF	TRBV6-5	TRBJ1-4	.	.
TGTGCCAGCAGTGACACTAGTTCCTACAATGAGCAGTTCTTC	CASSDTSSYNEQFF	TRBV25-1	TRBJ2-1	once	.
TGTGCCAGCAGCTCGAAGGGGCAGGGTACAGGGGTGGACGGGGAGACCCAGTACTTC	CASSSKGQGTGVDGETQYF	TRBV7-3	TRBJ2-5	.	TRBD1
TGTGCCAGCACCCCGCGGCGCCCCACAGATACGCAGTATTTT	CASTPRRPTDTQYF	TRBV7-9	TRBJ2-3	.	.
TGTGCCAGTAAGAACCCTCCGGGGGGGATGAATAGCAATCAGCCCCAGCATTTT	CASKNPPGGMNSNQPQHF	TRBV19	TRBJ1-5	.	.
TGTGCCAGCAGCTGGACTAGCGGGGGATTCTCCTCCTACAATGAGCAGTTCTTC	CASSWTSGGFSSYNEQFF	TRBV7-8	TRBJ2-1	.	TRBD2
TGCGCCAGCAGTTACGGGGGGGCTCTTGGTTCAGATACGCAGTATTTT	CASSYGGALGSDTQYF	TRBV10-1	TRBJ2-3	.	TRBD2
TGTGCCAGCTCACCTGGGGACAGTTACAATGAGCAGTTCTTC	CASSPGDSYNEQFF	TRBV18	TRBJ2-1	.	TRBD1
TGTGCCAGCAGCTCTCTCGGCGGGGGTGACACCGGGGAGCTGTTTTTT	CASSSLGGGDTGELFF	TRBV13	TRBJ2-2	.	TRBD2
TGTGCCAGCAGTCGTACAGCGAACACTGAAGCTTTCTTT	CASSRTANTEAFF	TRBV6-6	TRBJ1-1	.	.
TGCGCCAGCAGCCAAGGAGCTGCAGGGTCCGCACCCCTCCACTTT	CASSQGAAGSAPLHF	TRBV4-1	TRBJ1-6	.	.
TGTGCCAGCCTACTAGCGGCCTACAATGAGCAGTTCTTC	CASLLAAYNEQFF	TRBV7-9	TRBJ2-1	.	TRBD2
TGTGCCAGCAGCTTAGCTGGACTAGCGGGGCTGTACCAAGAGACCCAGTACTTC	CASSLAGLAGLYQETQYF	TRBV7-9	TRBJ2-5	.	TRBD2
TGTGCCAGCAGTCCCTTACGGTCGGGGGACGAGCAGTACTTC	CASSPLRSGDEQYF	TRBV6-5	TRBJ2-7	.	.
TGTGCCAGCAGCTGGGGACTACGAGAGACCCAGTACTTC	CASSWGLRETQYF	TRBV7-3	TRBJ2-5	.	TRBD2
TGCGCCAGCAGCCAAGCAGCCAGGGGTGAAAAGACCCAGTACTTC	CASSQAARGEKTQYF	TRBV4-1	TRBJ2-5	.	.
TGTGCCACCAGCAGAGATAGACTCGGAGGGGAGGCTTTCTTT	CATSRDRLGGEAFF	TRBV15	TRBJ1-1	once	.
TGCGCCAGCAGCTTGGAGAGCGCAGCCGAGGCTTTCACCTTC	CASSLESAAEAFTF	TRBV5-1	TRBJ1-2	.	.
TGTGCCAGCAGCGAAGGACAGGGGATCGTTCATGGCTACACCTTC	CASSEGQGIVHGYTF	TRBV9	TRBJ1-2	.	TRBD1
TGTGCCAGCAGCTCGGGCGGTGGGGGGGGTGAGCAGTTCTTC	CASSSGGGGGEQFF	TRBV7-9	TRBJ2-1	.	TRBD2
TGTGCCAGCAGCCCAGGACAGGGAGGAGTGTGGGAGCAGTACTTC	CASSPGQGGVWEQYF	TRBV28	TRBJ2-7	.	TRBD1
TGCGCCAGCAGCCAAGATCTCCTACAGGGCGTAGGGTACAATGAGCAGTTCTTC	CASSQDLLQGVGYNEQFF	TRBV4-1	TRBJ2-1	once	.
TGTGCCAGCAGTCCGGGACACCTTGCCAATCAGCCCCAGCATTTT	CASSPGHLANQPQHF	TRBV2	TRBJ1-5	.	.
TGTGCCAGCAGCTTGAGTGGGGGGGCCTACAATGAGCAGTTCTTC	CASSLSGGAYNEQFF	TRBV7-6	TRBJ2-1	.	TRBD2
TGCGCCAGCAGCTTGGACGGACAGGGGGCGGGTCAGCCCCAGCATTTT	CASSLDGQGAGQPQHF	TRBV5-1	TRBJ1-5	.	TRBD1
TGTGCCAGCAGCCCTGGCCCCTACGAGCAGTACTTC	CASSPGPYEQYF	TRBV7-2	TRBJ2-7	few	.
TGTGCCAGCAGCCCCCAAGTCCCCACAGGGGCCAAAAACATTCAGTACTTC	CASSPQVPTGAKNIQYF	TRBV5-4	TRBJ2-4	.	.
TGTGCCAGCAGCCCAAATTGGGACAGGGGCCACGAGCAGTACTTC	CASSPNWDRGHEQYF	TRBV5-8	TRBJ2-7	.	TRBD1
TGTGCCAGCAGCTCCCCGGACAGGGGTTGGGACGAGCAGTACTTC	CASSSPDRGWDEQYF	TRBV11-2	TRBJ2-7	.	TRBD1
TGTGCCAGCAGCCCCGAGGTCCTATATGGCTACACCTTC	CASSPEVLYGYTF	TRBV7-9	TRBJ1-2	.	.
TGTGCCAGCAGCTCCCCCCGGGACAGGGGGCTGAGCTCCTACAATGAGCAGTTCTTC	CASSSPRDRGLSSYNEQFF	TRBV7-8	TRBJ2-1	.	TRBD1
TGCGCCAGCAGCTTGGATGGACAGGGGAATTCACCCCTCCACTTT	CASSLDGQGNSPLHF	TRBV5-1	TRBJ1-6	.	TRBD1
TGTGCCAGTAGTATAACAGGGGGAGGCGGGGAGCTGTTTTTT	CASSITGGGGELFF	TRBV19	TRBJ2-2	.	TRBD1
TGTGCCAGCAGTTGGTTCGGGGTTAATCAGCCCCAGCATTTT	CASSWFGVNQPQHF	TRBV27	TRBJ1-5	.	.
TGTGCCAGCAGCCCAGAGGTTGGGGCGACTTATAATTCACCCCTCCACTTT	CASSPEVGATYNSPLHF	TRBV9	TRBJ1-6	.	.